These T cell receptor beta chains were read from a single sample in a study of blood T cell repertoires in COVID-19. Repertoires were generated with immunoSEQ multiplex PCR, while TCRdb's copy carries only in-frame clones and drops some. The repertoire holds tens of thousands of clones, 80% to 90% seen once, with over 9% in the top ten. Sequencing was done on a sample of peripheral blood. The receptors here all came from a human donor in a cohort sampled during active COVID-19. The conserved cysteine and the conserved F or W are not part of the CDR3 here. Clone size is not always given. Where it is, it says once, few, many or a class for expanded clones.

TRBJ2-2 | TRBV25-1 | NA | ASSALAGGIGELF
TRBJ1-2 | TRBV19 | NA | ASSTRDRLTYGYT
TRBJ1-5 | TRBV28 | NA | ASSLGQEKGNQPQH
TRBJ2-7 | TRBV27 | few | ASSMGLAYEQY
TRBJ1-4 | TRBV7-2 | NA | ASSVGDWRANEKLF
TRBJ1-1 | TRBV21-1 | NA | ASSKGLAGQQNTEAF
TRBJ2-1 | TRBV4-2 | NA | ASSFNNEQF
TRBJ2-5 | TRBV6-5 | NA | ASSILLTGAGTQY
TRBJ1-4 | TRBV19 | NA | ASSIGGTNEKLF
TRBJ2-1 | TRBV3-1/TRBV3-2 | NA | ASSQTGMGGDEQF
TRBJ2-7 | TRBV6-2/TRBV6-3 | NA | ASSFQGNSYEQY
TRBJ2-2 | TRBV28 | once | ASSRQGISGELF
TRBJ2-1 | TRBV5-1 | NA | ASGGSSGWINEQF
TRBJ1-4 | TRBV6-5 | once | ASSRDRRGGEKLF
TRBJ2-7 | TRBV7-9 | NA | ASSPAPGGTHEQY
TRBJ2-7 | TRBV30 | few | AWSVLSGGSYEQY
TRBJ1-2 | TRBV28 | NA | ASSSPGLRPFGYT
TRBJ1-4 | TRBV4-1 | NA | ASSQTGSNNEKLF